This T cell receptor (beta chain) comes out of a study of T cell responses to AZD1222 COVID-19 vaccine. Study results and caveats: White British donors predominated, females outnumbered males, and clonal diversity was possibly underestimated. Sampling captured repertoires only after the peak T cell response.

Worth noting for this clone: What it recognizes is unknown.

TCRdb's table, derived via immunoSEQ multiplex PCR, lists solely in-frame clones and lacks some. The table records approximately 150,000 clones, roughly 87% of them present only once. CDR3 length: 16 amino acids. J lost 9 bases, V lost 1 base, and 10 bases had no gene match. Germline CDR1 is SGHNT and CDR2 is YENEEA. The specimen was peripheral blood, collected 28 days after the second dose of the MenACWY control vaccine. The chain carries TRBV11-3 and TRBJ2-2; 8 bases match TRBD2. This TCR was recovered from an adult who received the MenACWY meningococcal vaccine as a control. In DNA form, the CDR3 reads TGTGCCAGCAGCTTAGTCCTAGCGGGCCGAGGCCGGGAGCTGTTTTTT. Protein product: CASSLVLAGRGRELFF.